Each of the 19 T cell receptor beta chains below was sequenced from the same sample in a study of T cell responses to AZD1222 COVID-19 vaccine. Generated by immunoSEQ multiplex PCR, the TCRdb table keeps only in-frame clones and is missing some. The sample gives about 140,000 clones, approximately 89% of which show up once; around 2.7% is in the top ten. The specimen was peripheral blood, collected on day 0 of AZD1222 vaccination. The source is an adult in good health.

The chain uses TRBV5-5 and TRBJ2-3; possibly TRBD1 or TRBD2 for D (5 bases each). Germline V gives CDR1 SGHKS, CDR2 YYEKEE (reference sequence). CDR3 length: 15 residues. V lost 2 bases to trimming and J lost 6 bases, with 16 bases between them. CDR3 nucleotides: TGTGCCAGCAGCTTAGGACACGCCGGCGGGGATACGCAGTATTTT. Translating it yields CASSLGHAGGDTQYF.

The CDR3 DNA sequence: TGTGCCAGCAGCTTAGGTTGGTACACTGAAGCTTTCTTT. It codes for CASSLGWYTEAFF. The V call is TRBV11-2, the J call TRBJ1-1; D is uncertain. V lost 1 base, J lost 3 bases, and 6 bases lay in between. The CDR3 has 13 amino acids. CDR1 is SGHAT and CDR2 is FQNNGV in the germline V gene. Full variable domain (rest looked up from reference TRBV11-2 and TRBJ1-1): EAGVAQSPRYKIIEKRQSVAFWCNPISGHATLYWYQQILGQGPKLLIQFQNNGVVDDSQLPKDRFSAERLKGVDSTLKIQPAKLEDSAVYLCASSLGWYTEAFFGQGTRLTVV.

This chain uses TRBV6-5 with TRBJ1-1; the D gene is possibly TRBD1 (5 bases). Germline CDR1 MNHEY, CDR2 SVGAGI. The length of the CDR3 is 14 residues. The V gene lost 8 bases and the J gene lost 1 base, with 14 bases spanning the gap. CDR3 DNA sequence: TGTGCCAGCCCCGGGGACCTCGGGAACACTGAAGCTTTCTTT. Translation gives CASPGDLGNTEAFF.

The rearrangement links TRBV4-2 to TRBJ1-1; D is perhaps TRBD1 (5 bases). The germline gives CDR1 LGHNA, CDR2 YNFKEQ. The CDR3 consists of 17 residues. V dropped 4 bases and J dropped 0 bases, with 18 bases sitting between them. CDR3 amino acids: CASSPTTGVVVNTEAFF. In nucleotides, the CDR3 is TGTGCCAGCAGCCCCACGACGGGGGTTGTGGTGAACACTGAAGCTTTCTTT.

For the CDR3, the DNA is TGTGCCAGCACCGCTCCCGGGACGGCCTGGGACGAGCAGTACTTC. Translated, it gives CASTAPGTAWDEQYF. The V call is TRBV28, the J call TRBJ2-7; D is perhaps TRBD1 or TRBD2 (5 bases each). This CDR3 has 15 residues. Germline V gene lookup returns CDR1 MDHEN and CDR2 SYDVKM. V lost 7 bases and J lost 5, with 21 bases in between.

The chain recombines TRBV4-1 with TRBJ2-3; 8 nucleotides line up with TRBD1. Looked up from germline, CDR1 is MGHRA and CDR2 is YSYEKL. With V trimmed by 5 bases and J by 2 bases, 6 bases remained unmatched. The CDR3 covers 15 residues. Written as DNA, the CDR3 is TGCGCCAGCAGCACCAGACAGGGGAACACAGATACGCAGTATTTT. Translating it yields CASSTRQGNTDTQYF.

This chain connects TRBV12-3 or TRBV12-4 to TRBJ1-2; the D is unclear. The V and J ends lost 5 bases and 3 bases respectively, with 10 bases between them. This CDR3 spans 13 amino acids. CDR3 sequence (DNA): TGTGCCAGCAGTCTAAGTATGTACTATGGCTACACCTTC. Translating it yields CASSLSMYYGYTF.

The chain joins TRBV7-2 to TRBJ2-2, with 9 bases lining up with TRBD2. The CDR3 contains 16 residues. CDR1 is SGHTA, CDR2 FQGNSA, per germline. After removal of 4 bases from V and 5 bases from J, the junction contained 8 bases not matched to a gene. The CDR3, as DNA: TGTGCCAGCAGCTGGGCCGGGACTAGCTGGACCGGGGAGCTGTTTTTT. Its translation: CASSWAGTSWTGELFF.

The V call is TRBV23-1, the J call TRBJ2-7, with D perhaps assigned TRBD1 or TRBD2 (5 bases each). TRBV23-1 is flagged as an ORF with uncertain function. The CDR3 has 17 residues. The V and J ends lost 0 bases and 2 bases respectively, with 17 bases between them. The CDR3 loop reads CASSQSPVWGTPYEQYF. In nucleotides, the CDR3 is TGCGCCAGCAGTCAATCCCCCGTTTGGGGGACCCCCTACGAGCAGTACTTC.

The chain links TRBV13 to TRBJ2-2; perhaps TRBD2 as D (7 bases). The CDR3 length is 15 residues. V lost 1 base and J lost 3, with 9 bases in between. Per germline, CDR1 PRHDT and CDR2 FYEKMQ (reference sequence). CDR3 residues: CASSLAGGDTGELFF. In DNA, the CDR3 is TGTGCCAGCAGCTTAGCGGGGGGCGACACCGGGGAGCTGTTTTTT.

This sequence joins TRBV5-8 and TRBJ2-7; D is unresolved. This CDR3 contains 14 residues. Per germline, CDR1 SGHTS and CDR2 YDEGEE. The V and J ends lost 0 bases and 3 bases respectively, with 10 bases between them. The CDR3 loop reads CASSLAPGYYEQYF. The CDR3 region has the DNA TGTGCCAGCAGCTTGGCCCCAGGTTACTACGAGCAGTACTTC.

V and J are TRBV7-9 and TRBJ1-2, with D possibly matching TRBD1 (5 bases). Between the trimmed V and J ends, which lost 1 base and 4 bases, there was a span of 10 bases. From germline, CDR1 is SEHNR and CDR2 FQNEAQ (reference sequence). CDR3 length equals 14 residues. The CDR3 loop reads CASSLGARVYGYTF. The CDR3 coding sequence is TGTGCCAGCAGCTTAGGGGCCAGGGTCTATGGCTACACCTTC.

Turning to this clone: The junction departs from the called germline gene at one end, perhaps through a read error. V gene TRBV2 combines with J gene TRBJ2-3; a weak D match, TRBD2 (6 bases). Germline V gene data show CDR1 as SNHLY and CDR2 as FYNNEI. CDR3 length: 14 amino acids. CDR3 DNA: TGTGCCAGCAGTGAACGGGAGAGCACAAATACGCAGTATTTT. Translating gives CASSERESTNTQYF.

The rearrangement joins TRBV28 to TRBJ2-4, with unresolved D. The germline CDR1 and CDR2 sequences are MDHEN and SYDVKM. The CDR3 loop spans 11 amino acids. The V end was cut by 4 bases, the J end by 12 bases, with 10 bases between. This chain's CDR3 is CASSSRVGQYF. CDR3 DNA: TGTGCCAGCAGTTCAAGGGTGGGTCAGTACTTC.

The chain carries TRBV28 and TRBJ1-5, with D possibly TRBD1 on 5 matching bases. Between the trimmed V and J ends, which lost 6 bases and 6 bases, there was a span of 15 bases. Germline V gene sequence: CDR1 MDHEN, CDR2 SYDVKM. The CDR3 is 14 residues long. CDR3 residues: CASSAPGLGQPQHF. CDR3 DNA: TGTGCCAGCAGCGCCCCAGGGTTGGGTCAGCCCCAGCATTTT. Looking up the rest from reference TRBV28 and TRBJ1-5 gives the full variable domain: DVKVTQSSRYLVKRTGEKVFLECVQDMDHENMFWYRQDPGLGLRLIYFSYDVKMKEKGDIPEGYSVSREKKERFSLILESASTNQTSMYLCASSAPGLGQPQHFGDGTRLSIL.

This clone occurred once. The chain recombines TRBV2 with TRBJ1-2, with a possible D match to TRBD1 (5 bases). The CDR3 sequence is 13 residues long. Trimming left V 8 bases short and J 4 bases short, with 14 bases between. Germline V gives CDR1 SNHLY, CDR2 FYNNEI. The CDR3 is CASVGDWVYGYTF. The CDR3 nucleotides are TGTGCCAGCGTGGGGGATTGGGTCTATGGCTACACCTTC.

The rearrangement uses TRBV7-9 and TRBJ2-5, with D perhaps TRBD1 or TRBD2 (6 bases each). Per germline, CDR1 SEHNR and CDR2 FQNEAQ (reference sequence). The CDR3 sequence is 13 residues long. V was trimmed by 3 bases and J by 9 bases, leaving 14 bases between them. CDR3 nucleotide sequence: TGTGCCAGCAGCTTCCCCCAAGGGGGGTCCCAGTACTTC. It is translated as CASSFPQGGSQYF.

The rearrangement links TRBV9 to TRBJ2-1; D unresolved. Trimming cost V 4 bases and J 3 bases, with 11 bases left between them. Germline V gene data show CDR1 as SGDLS and CDR2 as YYNGEE. This CDR3 spans 14 amino acids. CDR3 in amino acids: CASSPPSYYNEQFF. For the CDR3, the DNA is TGTGCCAGCAGCCCACCCAGCTACTACAATGAGCAGTTCTTC.

The V call is TRBV4-3, the J call TRBJ2-7; D might be TRBD2 (6 bases). Germline values: CDR1 LGHNA, CDR2 YSLEER. V lost 1 base to trimming and J lost 6 bases, with 16 bases between them. The CDR3 spans 15 residues. CDR3 coding DNA: TGCGCCAGCAGCCAAGTTGGCAGGACGGGAGCCGAGCAGTACTTC. As protein: CASSQVGRTGAEQYF.